This T cell receptor (beta chain) was sequenced for a study of stem cell transplantation in POMP-related autoinflammatory disease. For the study at large: Neutrophil and platelet engraftment from the graft donor was 100% through one year after transplant.

General study points: Patients with PRAID showed a restricted number of unique TRB V-J gene pairings.

A word on this clone: Its antigen is unknown.

Only in-frame clones appear in the TCRdb table, and some are missing; sequencing was by immunoSEQ multiplex PCR. The profile shows over 60,000 clones, just over 90% of them singletons. The receptor was derived from a human patient with POMP-related autoinflammation and immune dysregulation (PRAID). Part of the T cell pool may stem from the graft donor. The source material was CD4+ T cells from PBMCs, sampled after stem cell transplantation.

The CDR3 nucleotides read TGTGCCAGCAGTCACCCCGACAGGGCGGATGAAAAACTGTTTTTT. This sequence encodes CASSHPDRADEKLFF. The V call is TRBV6-2 or TRBV6-3, the J call TRBJ1-4; 7 positions match TRBD1. The germline V gene has CDR1 MNHEY and CDR2 SVGEGT. V gave up 5 bases and J gave up 6 bases; unmatched junction bases: 9. This CDR3 comprises 15 residues.